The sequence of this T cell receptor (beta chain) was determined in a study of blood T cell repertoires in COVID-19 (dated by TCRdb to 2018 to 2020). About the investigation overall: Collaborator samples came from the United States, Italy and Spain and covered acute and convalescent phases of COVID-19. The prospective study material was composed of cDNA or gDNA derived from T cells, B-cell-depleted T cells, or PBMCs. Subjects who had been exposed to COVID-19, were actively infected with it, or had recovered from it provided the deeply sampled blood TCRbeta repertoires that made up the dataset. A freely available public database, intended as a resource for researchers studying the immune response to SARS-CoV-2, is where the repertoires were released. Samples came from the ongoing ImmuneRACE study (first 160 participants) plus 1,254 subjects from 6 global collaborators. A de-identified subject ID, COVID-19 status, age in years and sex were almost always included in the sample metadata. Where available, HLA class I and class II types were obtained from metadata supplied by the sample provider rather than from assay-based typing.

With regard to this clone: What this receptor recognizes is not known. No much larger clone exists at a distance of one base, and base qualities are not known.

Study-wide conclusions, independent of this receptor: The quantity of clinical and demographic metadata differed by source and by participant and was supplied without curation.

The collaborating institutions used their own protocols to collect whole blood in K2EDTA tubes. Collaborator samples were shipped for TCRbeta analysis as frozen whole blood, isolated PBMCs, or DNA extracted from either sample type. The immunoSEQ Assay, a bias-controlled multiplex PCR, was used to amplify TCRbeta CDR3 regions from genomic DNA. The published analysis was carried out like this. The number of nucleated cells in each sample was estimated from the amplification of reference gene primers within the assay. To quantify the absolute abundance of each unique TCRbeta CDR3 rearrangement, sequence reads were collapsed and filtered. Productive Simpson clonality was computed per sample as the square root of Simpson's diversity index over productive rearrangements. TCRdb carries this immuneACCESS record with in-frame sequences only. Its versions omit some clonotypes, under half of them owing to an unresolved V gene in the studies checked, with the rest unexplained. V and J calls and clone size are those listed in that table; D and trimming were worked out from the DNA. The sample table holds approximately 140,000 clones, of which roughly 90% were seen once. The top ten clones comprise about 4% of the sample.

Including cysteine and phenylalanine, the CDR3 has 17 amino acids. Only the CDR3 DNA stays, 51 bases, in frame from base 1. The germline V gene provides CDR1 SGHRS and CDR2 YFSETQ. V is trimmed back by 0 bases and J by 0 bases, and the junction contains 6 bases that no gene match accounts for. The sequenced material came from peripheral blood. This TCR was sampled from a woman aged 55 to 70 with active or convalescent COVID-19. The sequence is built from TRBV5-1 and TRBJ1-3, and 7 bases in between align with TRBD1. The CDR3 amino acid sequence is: CASSLGTGLNSGNTIYF. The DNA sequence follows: TGCGCCAGCAGCTTGGGGACAGGACTAAACTCTGGAAACACCATATATTTT.